The rows below give T cell receptor beta chains drawn from one sample of a study of T cell responses to AZD1222 COVID-19 vaccine. Only in-frame clones appear in the TCRdb table, and some are missing; sequencing was by immunoSEQ multiplex PCR. The sample contains 130,000 to 150,000 clones, over 75% of which appear only once. The sequencing here drew on peripheral blood, taken 28 days after the second dose of the MenACWY control vaccine. The origin of the receptors is an adult who received the MenACWY meningococcal vaccine as a control. The CDR3 runs from the conserved cysteine through the conserved F or W. For some rows the clone size is stated as once, few or many, or as a class when expanded; others skip it.

V gene,clone size,CDR3 protein
TRBV6-6,.,CASSYSARKGYGYTF
TRBV18,.,CASSPGTDQPQHF
TRBV7-2,.,CASRERGSGMAYEQYF
TRBV19,.,CASRTTRASATDTQYF
TRBV4-3,.,CASSQYPRGEEKLFF
TRBV6-5,.,CASSNSHLADTQYF
TRBV29-1,.,CSVVLQRGSYEQYF
TRBV27,.,CASSAIKGGYSNQPQHF
TRBV4-2,.,CASSQNLAGLGDTQYF
TRBV19,.,CASTPQRGTRDTQYF
TRBV3-1/TRBV3-2,.,CASSQGVGAYEQYF
TRBV4-2,.,CASSPGAGAGSLNTEAFF
TRBV30,.,CAWSERGPQHF
TRBV18,.,CASSPTGTGNPYEQYF
TRBV7-2,once,CASSNRQGRNTIYF
TRBV29-1,once,CSVEDAGGVRYGYTF
TRBV7-9,.,CASSFGDRIYEQYF
TRBV4-1,.,CASSQANRPQQDTQYF
TRBV12-3/TRBV12-4,.,CASLTGLRGYTF
TRBV30,few,CAWSVLLEDTQYF
TRBV18,.,CASSAEAASTYEQYF
TRBV6-5,.,CASSYSLASSYNEQFF
TRBV5-6,.,CASSGWGATNEKLFF
TRBV29-1,few,CSVGTDNQPQHF
TRBV3-1/TRBV3-2,.,CASSRNRGAGVEAFF
TRBV3-1/TRBV3-2,.,CASKSGLAAPYEQYF
TRBV20-1,.,CSASTGTGYNEQFF
TRBV29-1,.,CSVEEPDRVYGYTF
TRBV28,few,CASLGYTQPQHF
TRBV7-2,.,CASSQGQGAEKLFF
TRBV18,.,CASSPREGADEQFF
TRBV6-5,.,CASSYYRTGGGTEAFF
TRBV2,.,CASRDRVDNQPQHF
TRBV19,.,CASSIGGGGDTQYF
TRBV11-2,.,CASSLRDVAEAFF
TRBV30,.,CAWSADRAHTGELFF
TRBV29-1,.,CSAGRTEDTGELFF
TRBV25-1,few,CASSYGQGLNTEAFF
TRBV9,.,CASSTAGTGGTEAFF
TRBV15,.,CATSRWRGDITAYNEQFF
TRBV2,.,CANSPGQDWRETQYF
TRBV19,.,CASSTDGGTGDTGELFF
TRBV28,.,CASSWQGTDTQYF
TRBV5-4,.,CASRFDHTGQREAFF
TRBV7-9,.,CASSFSREQYF
TRBV11-3,.,CASRTSGTAPYEQYF
TRBV5-3,.,CARSPGQADGYTF
TRBV18,.,CASSLQGLTEAFF
TRBV11-3,.,CASSLGLRDSPLHF
TRBV6-6,once,CASTRTVLETNYGYTF
TRBV5-4,.,CASSLGPGGRSTGELFF
TRBV6-6,once,CASILGTSASYEQYF
TRBV15,few,CATSRDNQNYNEQFF
TRBV7-2,.,CASSGQGGTPGGYTF